The 12 T cell receptor beta chains given below trace back to one sample, sequenced in a study of response to subunit inactivated influenza vaccine. TCRdb re-derived calls from the RT-PCR reads in MiXCR, one entry per CDR3 protein. Among hundreds of thousands of distinct CDR3 sequences, roughly 14% were seen once, and the ten largest hold under 14%. The sample in question was PBMCs from blood, obtained roughly 12 days after vaccination. These receptors all come from a man in his fifties or sixties who received an inactivated influenza vaccine.

This clonotype was seen only a few times. In nucleotides, the CDR3 is TGTGCCACCAGTCTCGCGGGAGTTACAGATACGCAGTATTTT. Its protein product is CATSLAGVTDTQYF. The V gene is TRBV24-1, the J gene TRBJ2-3; 7 bases line up with TRBD2. The V and J ends lost 6 bases and 3 bases, in that order; junction bases with no gene match: 5. Germline V CDR1 and CDR2: KGHDR, SFDVKD. The CDR3 sequence is 14 residues long.

This clonotype occurred many times. V usage is TRBV11-2 and J usage is TRBJ2-1; 15 positions agree with TRBD2. This CDR3 comprises 18 residues. Germline assignment: CDR1 SGHAT and CDR2 FQNNGV. Germline trimming cut 4 bases from V and 6 bases from J; bases unmatched to any gene: 10. The CDR3 DNA reads TGTGCCAGCAGCTGGGGACTAGCGGGAGGTTCAGCTCGCAATGAGCAGTTCTTC. Protein: CASSWGLAGGSARNEQFF.

This chain joins TRBV29-1 and TRBJ2-5, with 7 positions matching TRBD2. The CDR3 has 15 residues. Germline assignment: CDR1 SQVTM and CDR2 ANQGSEA. V was pared by 4 bases and J by 2 bases, with 10 bases of the junction left unmatched. The CDR3 sequence: CSVGGGSGGQETQYF. The CDR3 DNA is TGCAGCGTTGGGGGGGGTAGCGGAGGGCAAGAGACCCAGTACTTC.

The chain is built from TRBV15 and TRBJ2-5; possibly TRBD1 or TRBD2 for D (5 bases each). There are 14 residues in the CDR3. Germline lookup yields CDR1 LNHNV and CDR2 YYDKDF (reference sequence). V dropped 0 bases and J dropped 2 bases, with 7 bases sitting between them. CDR3 DNA sequence: TGTGCCACCAGCAGAGAGGGGGAGCAAGAGACCCAGTACTTC. This encodes CATSREGEQETQYF.

In its sample, this clonotype was seen a few times. The gene calls are TRBV6-2 or TRBV6-3 and TRBJ2-7, with D perhaps matching TRBD2 (6 bases). This CDR3 has 18 residues. Trimming pared 5 bases from V and 3 bases from J, leaving 26 bases between. The germline gives CDR1 MNHEY, CDR2 SVGEGT. The CDR3 region is CASSKQHKGLALLYEQYF. The CDR3 bases are TGTGCCAGCAGTAAACAACACAAGGGACTTGCCTTACTCTACGAGCAGTACTTC.

The chain uses TRBV5-6 and TRBJ1-4; D perhaps matches TRBD1 (6 bases). CDR3 length equals 15 residues. Germline V gives CDR1 SGHDT, CDR2 YYEEEE. Trimming cost V 0 bases and J 12 bases, with 18 bases left between them. As DNA, the CDR3 is TGTGCCAGCAGCTTGGTGGGGACAACAGAAAGTGAACTGTTTTTT. It is translated as CASSLVGTTESELFF.

This clonotype was detected only a few times. The chain uses TRBV4-3 and TRBJ1-1; D is uncertain. With 2 bases removed from V and 6 bases from J, the gap between germline ends came to 16 bases. The germline V gene encodes CDR1 LGHNA and CDR2 YSLEER. The CDR3 is made up of 15 amino acids. The CDR3 region is CASSQIRVSWSEAFF. CDR3 nucleotide sequence: TGCGCCAGCAGCCAAATAAGGGTATCGTGGTCTGAAGCTTTCTTT.

This clonotype has only a few counts. This sequence joins TRBV15 and TRBJ2-5; D unclear. This CDR3 is built from 16 residues. Germline lookup yields CDR1 LNHNV and CDR2 YYDKDF (reference sequence). The V end lost 3 bases, the J end lost 3 bases, and 17 bases lay between the germline ends. The DNA for the CDR3 is TGTGCCACCAGCAGCCCCACCTCTCCCCAGAAAGAGACCCAGTACTTC. It translates to CATSSPTSPQKETQYF.

The chain recombines TRBV7-2 with TRBJ2-7; 12 nucleotides match TRBD2. CDR3 length equals 16 residues. Germline lookup yields CDR1 SGHTA and CDR2 FQGNSA. Germline trimming cut 3 bases from V and 4 bases from J; bases unmatched to any gene: 7. CDR3 nucleotides: TGTGCCAGCAGCTTCGATACTAGCGGGGGGTATTACGAGCAGTACTTC. This encodes CASSFDTSGGYYEQYF.

This clonotype was picked up a small number of times. The rearrangement links TRBV4-1 to TRBJ2-4; 8 nucleotides match TRBD2. There are 16 residues in the CDR3. J was trimmed by 2 bases and V by 3 bases; bases with no gene match: 6. Looked up from germline, CDR1 is MGHRA and CDR2 is YSYEKL. CDR3 residues: CASSHPGLESKNIQYF. Written as DNA, the CDR3 is TGCGCCAGCAGCCATCCGGGACTAGAGTCCAAAAACATTCAGTACTTC.

A few counts support this clonotype. The V gene is TRBV9, the J gene TRBJ2-2, with 8 bases fitting TRBD1. Germline lookup yields CDR1 SGDLS and CDR2 YYNGEE. This CDR3 has 15 residues. V gave up 4 bases and J gave up 3 bases; unmatched junction bases: 5. The CDR3 spells CASSPRTGHTGELFF. The DNA for the CDR3 is TGTGCCAGCAGCCCGCGGACAGGGCACACCGGGGAGCTGTTTTTT. Looking up the rest from reference TRBV9 and TRBJ2-2 gives the full variable domain: DSGVTQTPKHLITATGQRVTLRCSPRSGDLSVYWYQQSLDQGLQFLIQYYNGEERAKGNILERFSAQQFPDLHSELNLSSLELGDSALYFCASSPRTGHTGELFFGEGSRLTVL.

This clonotype appeared a few times. This sequence joins TRBV4-3 and TRBJ1-1, with D unclear. CDR3 length equals 12 residues. Germline V CDR1 and CDR2: LGHNA, YSLEER. V lost 3 bases to trimming and J lost 5 bases, with 7 bases between them. CDR3 coding DNA: TGCGCCAGCAGCCACGGGTGGACTGAAGCTTTCTTT. It specifies CASSHGWTEAFF.